This T cell receptor (beta chain) is drawn from a study of blood T cell repertoires in COVID-19. The overall study: The United States, Italy and Spain supplied acute and convalescent COVID-19 samples.

Original methodology: The assay estimated nucleated cells by amplifying reference gene primers. TCRdb keeps only in-frame clones here, not all; method: immunoSEQ multiplex PCR. D and trimming were read from the DNA, whereas the V and J calls and clone size are those reported in that table. The table lists 15,000 to 20,000 clones, 65% to 80% of them singletons. The ends lost 4 bases at V and 2 bases at J; junction bases unmatched: 4. Germline V gene data show CDR1 as LNHDA and CDR2 as SQIVND (reference sequence). This CDR3 comprises 14 residues. Material for sequencing was peripheral blood. The source is a man in his 70s with COVID-19, enrolled during active disease. The V call is TRBV19, the J call TRBJ1-2; 7 positions match TRBD1. This CDR3 is CASSRPGQNYGYTF. Here the CDR3 DNA reads TGTGCCAGTAGTAGACCGGGACAGAACTATGGCTACACCTTC.